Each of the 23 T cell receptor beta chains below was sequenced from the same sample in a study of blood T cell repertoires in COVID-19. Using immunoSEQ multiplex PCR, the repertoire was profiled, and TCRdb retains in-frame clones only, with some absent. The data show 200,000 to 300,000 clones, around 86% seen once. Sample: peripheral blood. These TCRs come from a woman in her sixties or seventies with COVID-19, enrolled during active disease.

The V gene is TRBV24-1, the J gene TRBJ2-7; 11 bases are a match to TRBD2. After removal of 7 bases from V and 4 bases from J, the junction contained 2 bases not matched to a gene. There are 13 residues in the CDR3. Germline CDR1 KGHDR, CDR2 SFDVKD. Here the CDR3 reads CATSGTSGYEQYF. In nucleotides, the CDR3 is TGTGCCACCAGCGGGACTAGCGGTTACGAGCAGTACTTC.

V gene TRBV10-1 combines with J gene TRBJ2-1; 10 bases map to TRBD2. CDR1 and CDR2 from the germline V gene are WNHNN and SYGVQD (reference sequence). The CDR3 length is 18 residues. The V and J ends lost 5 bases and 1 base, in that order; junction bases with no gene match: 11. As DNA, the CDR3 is TGCGCCAGCAGTACGGAACCTGGACTAGCGGCATCCTACAATGAGCAGTTCTTC. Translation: CASSTEPGLAASYNEQFF.

In DNA, the CDR3 is TGTGCCAGCAGCTTATCTGGGTTAGCGGAGGATGAGCAGTTCTTC. Its translation: CASSLSGLAEDEQFF. The rearrangement joins TRBV7-3 to TRBJ2-1; maybe TRBD2 (6 bases). V lost 2 bases to trimming and J lost 8 bases, with 16 bases between them. CDR3 length: 15 amino acids. Germline CDR1 SGHTA, CDR2 FQGTGA.

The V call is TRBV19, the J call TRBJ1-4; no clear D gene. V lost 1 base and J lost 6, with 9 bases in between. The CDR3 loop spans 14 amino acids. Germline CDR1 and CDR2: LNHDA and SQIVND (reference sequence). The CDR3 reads CASSIGTVDEKLFF. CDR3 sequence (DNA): TGTGCCAGTAGTATAGGAACAGTCGATGAAAAACTGTTTTTT.

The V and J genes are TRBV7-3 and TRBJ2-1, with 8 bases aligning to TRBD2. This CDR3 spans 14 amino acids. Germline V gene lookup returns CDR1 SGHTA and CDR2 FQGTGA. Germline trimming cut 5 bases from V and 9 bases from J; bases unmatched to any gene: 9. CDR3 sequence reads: CASSQRGLVGEQFF. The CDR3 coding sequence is TGTGCCAGCAGCCAACGGGGACTAGTAGGTGAGCAGTTCTTC. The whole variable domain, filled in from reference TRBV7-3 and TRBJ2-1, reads GAGVSQTPSNKVTEKGKYVELRCDPISGHTALYWYRQSLGQGPEFLIYFQGTGAADDSGLPNDRFFAVRPEGSVSTLKIQRTERGDSAVYLCASSQRGLVGEQFFGPGTRLTVL.

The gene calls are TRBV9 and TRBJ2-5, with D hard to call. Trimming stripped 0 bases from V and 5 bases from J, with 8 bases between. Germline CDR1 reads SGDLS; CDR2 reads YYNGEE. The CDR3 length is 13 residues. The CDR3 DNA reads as TGTGCCAGCAGCGTAGTTGAGAAGGAGACCCAGTACTTC. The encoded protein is CASSVVEKETQYF.

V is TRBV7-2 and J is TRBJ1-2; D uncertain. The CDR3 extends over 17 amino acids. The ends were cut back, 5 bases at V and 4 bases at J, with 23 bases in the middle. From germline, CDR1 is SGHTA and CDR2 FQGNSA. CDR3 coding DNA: TGTGCCAGCAGCCCCCGCGGTTCCCGTGGGTATGGCTATGGCTACACCTTC. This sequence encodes CASSPRGSRGYGYGYTF.

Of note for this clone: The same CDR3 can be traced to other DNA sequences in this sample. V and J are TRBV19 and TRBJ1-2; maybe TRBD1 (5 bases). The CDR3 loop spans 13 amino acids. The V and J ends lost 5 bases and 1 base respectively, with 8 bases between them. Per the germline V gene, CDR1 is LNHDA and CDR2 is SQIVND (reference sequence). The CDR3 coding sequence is TGTGCCAGTAGTCTGGGACTTAACTATGGCTACACCTTC. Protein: CASSLGLNYGYTF.

Here the CDR3 DNA reads TGTGCCAGCAGTAAACGTCCCGGGACAGGGAACTATGGCTACACCTTC. Its translation: CASSKRPGTGNYGYTF. The chain has TRBV27 and TRBJ1-2; 9 bases are shared with TRBD1. CDR1 and CDR2 (germline): MNHEY, SMNVEV (reference sequence). CDR3 length equals 16 residues. Trimming removed 5 bases from V and 2 bases from J; junction bases left unmatched: 9.

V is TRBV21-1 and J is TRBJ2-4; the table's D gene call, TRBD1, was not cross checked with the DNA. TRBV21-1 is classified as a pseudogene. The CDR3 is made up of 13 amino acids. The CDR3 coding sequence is TGTGCCAGCATAGATAGGGACATAAACATTCAGTACTTC. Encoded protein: CASIDRDINIQYF.

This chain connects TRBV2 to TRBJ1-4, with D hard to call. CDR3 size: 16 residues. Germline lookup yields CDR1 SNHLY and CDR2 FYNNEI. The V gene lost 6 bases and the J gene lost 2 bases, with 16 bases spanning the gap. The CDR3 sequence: CASSERRGFTNEKLFF. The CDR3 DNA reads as TGTGCCAGCAGCGAGAGACGGGGTTTCACTAATGAAAAACTGTTTTTT. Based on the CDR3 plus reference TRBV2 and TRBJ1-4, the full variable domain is EPEVTQTPSHQVTQMGQEVILRCVPISNHLYFYWYRQILGQKVEFLVSFYNNEISEKSEIFDDQFSVERPDGSNFTLKIRSTKLEDSAMYFCASSERRGFTNEKLFFGSGTQLSVL.

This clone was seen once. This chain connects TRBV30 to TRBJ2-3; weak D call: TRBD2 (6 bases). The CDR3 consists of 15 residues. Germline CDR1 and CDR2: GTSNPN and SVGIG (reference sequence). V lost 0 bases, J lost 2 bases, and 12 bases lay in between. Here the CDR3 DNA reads TGTGCCTGGAGTGTGAGCCTAGCGCCCACAGATACGCAGTATTTT. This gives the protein CAWSVSLAPTDTQYF.

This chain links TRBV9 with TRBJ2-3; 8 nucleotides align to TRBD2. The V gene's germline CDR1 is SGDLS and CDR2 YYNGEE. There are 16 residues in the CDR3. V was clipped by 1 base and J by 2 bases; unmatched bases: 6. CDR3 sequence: CASSVRSGGTTDTQYF. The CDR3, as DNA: TGTGCCAGCAGCGTAAGGTCGGGAGGGACCACAGATACGCAGTATTTT.

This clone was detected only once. CDR3 amino acids: CASREVGQGSYEQYF. CDR3 in DNA: TGTGCCAGCAGGGAGGTCGGACAGGGTTCCTACGAGCAGTACTTC. The J gene is TRBJ2-7, the V gene TRBV5-6; 8 bases are shared with TRBD1. This CDR3 has 15 residues. Losses at the gene ends were 5 bases for V and 1 base for J; bases not matched to a gene: 8. Germline V gene sequence: CDR1 SGHDT, CDR2 YYEEEE.

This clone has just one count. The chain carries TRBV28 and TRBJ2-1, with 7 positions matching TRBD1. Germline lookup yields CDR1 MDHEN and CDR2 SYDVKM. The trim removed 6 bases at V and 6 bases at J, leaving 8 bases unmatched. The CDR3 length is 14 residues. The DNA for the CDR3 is TGTGCCAGCAGGACGACAGGGCCCCCCAATGAGCAGTTCTTC. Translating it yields CASRTTGPPNEQFF. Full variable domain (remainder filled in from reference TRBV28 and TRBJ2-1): DVKVTQSSRYLVKRTGEKVFLECVQDMDHENMFWYRQDPGLGLRLIYFSYDVKMKEKGDIPEGYSVSREKKERFSLILESASTNQTSMYLCASRTTGPPNEQFFGPGTRLTVL.

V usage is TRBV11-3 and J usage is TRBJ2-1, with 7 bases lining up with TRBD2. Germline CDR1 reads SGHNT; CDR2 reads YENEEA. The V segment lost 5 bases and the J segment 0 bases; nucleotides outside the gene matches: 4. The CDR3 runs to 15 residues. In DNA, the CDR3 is TGTGCCAGCAGCCGCGGGGGAAGCTCCTACAATGAGCAGTTCTTC. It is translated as CASSRGGSSYNEQFF.

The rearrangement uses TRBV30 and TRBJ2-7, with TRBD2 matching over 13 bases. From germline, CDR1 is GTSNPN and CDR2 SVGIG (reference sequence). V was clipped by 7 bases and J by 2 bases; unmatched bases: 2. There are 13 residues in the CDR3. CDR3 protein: CASGTSGTYEQYF. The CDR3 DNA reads TGTGCCTCCGGGACTAGCGGGACCTACGAGCAGTACTTC.

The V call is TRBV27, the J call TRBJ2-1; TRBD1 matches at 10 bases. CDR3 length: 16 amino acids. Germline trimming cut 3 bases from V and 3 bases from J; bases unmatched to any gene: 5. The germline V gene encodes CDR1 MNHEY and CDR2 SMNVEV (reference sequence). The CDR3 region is CASSFADRGLYNEQFF. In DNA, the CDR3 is TGTGCCAGCAGTTTCGCCGACAGGGGGCTCTACAATGAGCAGTTCTTC.

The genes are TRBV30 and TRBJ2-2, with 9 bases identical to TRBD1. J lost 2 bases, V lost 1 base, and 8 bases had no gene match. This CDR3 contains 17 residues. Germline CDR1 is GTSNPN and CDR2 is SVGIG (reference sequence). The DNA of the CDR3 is TGTGCCTGGAGTGCGAAAACAGGGGGCCCAAACACCGGGGAGCTGTTTTTT. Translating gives CAWSAKTGGPNTGELFF.

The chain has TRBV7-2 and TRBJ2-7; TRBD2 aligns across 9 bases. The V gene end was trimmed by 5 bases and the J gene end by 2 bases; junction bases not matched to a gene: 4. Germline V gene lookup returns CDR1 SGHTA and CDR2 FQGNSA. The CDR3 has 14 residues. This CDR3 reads CASSRSGSTYEQYF. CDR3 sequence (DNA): TGTGCCAGCAGCCGTAGCGGGAGCACCTACGAGCAGTACTTC.

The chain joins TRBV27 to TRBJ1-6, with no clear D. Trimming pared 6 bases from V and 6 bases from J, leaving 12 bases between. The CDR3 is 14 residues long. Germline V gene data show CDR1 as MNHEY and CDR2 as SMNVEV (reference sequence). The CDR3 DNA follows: TGTGCCAGCAGCCTCAGACGGAGTAATTCACCCCTCCACTTT. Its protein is CASSLRRSNSPLHF.

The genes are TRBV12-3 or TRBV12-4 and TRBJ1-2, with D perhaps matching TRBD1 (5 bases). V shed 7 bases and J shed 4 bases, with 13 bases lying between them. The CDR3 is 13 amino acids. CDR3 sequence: CASTPRGTYGYTF. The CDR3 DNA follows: TGTGCCAGCACCCCAAGGGGTACCTATGGCTACACCTTC.

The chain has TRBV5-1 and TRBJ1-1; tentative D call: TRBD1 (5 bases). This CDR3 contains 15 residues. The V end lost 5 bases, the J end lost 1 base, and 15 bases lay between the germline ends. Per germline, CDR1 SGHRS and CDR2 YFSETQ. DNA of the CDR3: TGCGCCAGCAGGCGAGACAGACCTACGAACACTGAAGCTTTCTTT. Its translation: CASRRDRPTNTEAFF.